Listed below are T cell receptor beta chains from one sample, sequenced in a study of blood T cell repertoires in COVID-19. TCRdb's copy holds only in-frame clones and misses some; the assay was immunoSEQ multiplex PCR. The sample consists of approximately 160,000 clones, about 81% of them appearing once. Input material: peripheral blood. The receptors were sampled from a human donor in a cohort sampled during active COVID-19. Each CDR3 is given with its conserved first and last residue. Fields, in order: CDR3 protein, CDR3 DNA, D gene, V gene, J gene, clone size. D genes are given only for firm matches. Size tells how often a clone was seen (once, few, many) or the class of an expanded clone, and some rows leave it out.

cdr3_aa: CASSERTDTQYF; cdr3_nt: TGTGCCAGCAGTGAGCGCACAGATACGCAGTATTTT; d_call: NA; v_call: TRBV27; j_call: TRBJ2-3; clone_size: NA
cdr3_aa: CSVSGRETQYF; cdr3_nt: TGCAGCGTTTCAGGGCGAGAGACCCAGTACTTC; d_call: NA; v_call: TRBV29-1; j_call: TRBJ2-5; clone_size: NA
cdr3_aa: CASSVVRVAGELFF; cdr3_nt: TGTGCCAGCAGCGTAGTGAGAGTCGCCGGGGAGCTGTTTTTT; d_call: NA; v_call: TRBV7-2; j_call: TRBJ2-2; clone_size: once
cdr3_aa: CASRGQTYNEQFF; cdr3_nt: TGTGCCAGCAGAGGACAGACCTACAATGAGCAGTTCTTC; d_call: NA; v_call: TRBV7-8; j_call: TRBJ2-1; clone_size: NA
cdr3_aa: CASSLDRAINTIYF; cdr3_nt: TGTGCCAGCAGCTTAGACAGGGCCATAAACACCATATATTTT; d_call: NA; v_call: TRBV11-2; j_call: TRBJ1-3; clone_size: NA
cdr3_aa: CASSLGTGSQPQHF; cdr3_nt: TGTGCCAGCAGTTTGGGGACAGGGTCTCAGCCCCAGCATTTT; d_call: TRBD1; v_call: TRBV27; j_call: TRBJ1-5; clone_size: NA
cdr3_aa: CAWSAPGTGVWDGYTF; cdr3_nt: TGTGCCTGGAGTGCCCCCGGGACAGGGGTTTGGGATGGCTACACCTTC; d_call: TRBD1; v_call: TRBV30; j_call: TRBJ1-2; clone_size: NA
cdr3_aa: CASSQVQENSPLHF; cdr3_nt: TGTGCCAGCAGCCAAGTCCAGGAAAATTCACCCCTCCACTTT; d_call: NA; v_call: TRBV14; j_call: TRBJ1-6; clone_size: NA
cdr3_aa: CASSTPGTGHEKLFF; cdr3_nt: TGTGCCAGCAGCACTCCCGGGACAGGGCATGAAAAACTGTTTTTT; d_call: TRBD1; v_call: TRBV9; j_call: TRBJ1-4; clone_size: NA
cdr3_aa: CASSDGQFNQPQHF; cdr3_nt: TGTGCCAGCAGCGACGGACAGTTCAATCAGCCCCAGCATTTT; d_call: NA; v_call: TRBV7-9; j_call: TRBJ1-5; clone_size: NA
cdr3_aa: CASSYLGQANTGELFF; cdr3_nt: TGTGCCAGCAGTTACCTCGGACAGGCCAACACCGGGGAGCTGTTTTTT; d_call: TRBD1; v_call: TRBV6-5; j_call: TRBJ2-2; clone_size: NA